Presented here are 9 T cell receptor beta chains from one specimen sequenced in a study of OX40 agonist ivuxolimab in advanced cancers. The repertoire was sequenced with immunoSEQ multiplex PCR; TCRdb's copy has only in-frame clones and lacks some. This table has roughly 82,000 clones, about 89% appearing once. The sample here was CD4+ or CD8+ T cells sorted from blood, taken in a trial of the OX40 agonist ivuxolimab. These receptors came from an adult with an advanced solid tumor such as melanoma, head and neck, liver or kidney cancer.

The chain links TRBV13 to TRBJ2-5; a possible D gene is TRBD1 (5 bases). The CDR3 covers 13 residues. Germline loops: CDR1 PRHDT, CDR2 FYEKMQ (reference sequence). Trimming cost V 2 bases and J 4 bases, with 8 bases left between them. CDR3 sequence (DNA): TGTGCCAGCAGCTTAAAAGGGGCAGAGACCCAGTACTTC. As protein: CASSLKGAETQYF.

The chain recombines TRBV28 with TRBJ2-1; 12 nucleotides line up with TRBD1. V trimming: 6 bases; J trimming: 12 bases; junction bases outside the gene matches: 9. The CDR3 has 14 amino acids. Germline loops: CDR1 MDHEN, CDR2 SYDVKM. This chain's CDR3 is CASRGTGGAGWQFF. The CDR3 coding sequence is TGTGCCAGCAGGGGGACAGGGGGCGCCGGATGGCAGTTCTTC.

This chain joins TRBV5-1 and TRBJ1-3, with 7 bases lining up with TRBD1. CDR1 SGHRS and CDR2 YFSETQ come from the germline V gene. The V segment lost 4 bases and the J segment 4 bases; nucleotides outside the gene matches: 8. The CDR3 sequence is 15 residues long. The CDR3 reads CASSGGTVYGNTIYF. The CDR3 bases are TGCGCCAGCAGCGGTGGGACAGTTTACGGAAACACCATATATTTT.

V is TRBV4-1 and J is TRBJ2-1; D gene uncertain. The CDR3 loop spans 17 amino acids. V was cut by 4 bases and J by 0 bases, with 16 bases left in between. Germline lookup yields CDR1 MGHRA and CDR2 YSYEKL. CDR3 DNA: TGCGCCAGCAGCCCCTACCTTGGGCCAAGCTCCTACAATGAGCAGTTCTTC. This translates into CASSPYLGPSSYNEQFF.

This chain connects TRBV28 to TRBJ2-3; D unclear. Germline V gene data show CDR1 as MDHEN and CDR2 as SYDVKM. The V gene lost 6 bases and the J gene lost 9 bases, with 16 bases spanning the gap. The CDR3 is made up of 13 amino acids. For the CDR3, the DNA is TGTGCCAGCAGCCCACTGGGCCCGAACACGCAGTATTTT. This gives the protein CASSPLGPNTQYF. The full variable domain, with the rest looked up from reference TRBV28 and TRBJ2-3, is DVKVTQSSRYLVKRTGEKVFLECVQDMDHENMFWYRQDPGLGLRLIYFSYDVKMKEKGDIPEGYSVSREKKERFSLILESASTNQTSMYLCASSPLGPNTQYFGPGTRLTVL.

The chain uses TRBV9 and TRBJ1-4; unclear D gene. Germline V gives CDR1 SGDLS, CDR2 YYNGEE. The CDR3 totals 16 residues. The V end lost 4 bases, the J end lost 8 bases, and 21 bases lay between the germline ends. The chain's CDR3 is CASSPRSRSEEEKLFF. DNA of the CDR3: TGTGCCAGCAGCCCGAGGTCCCGGAGTGAGGAGGAAAAACTGTTTTTT.

The J gene is TRBJ1-5, the V gene TRBV4-1; unclear D gene. The CDR3 consists of 16 residues. Germline V gene lookup returns CDR1 MGHRA and CDR2 YSYEKL. Between the trimmed V and J ends, which lost 1 base and 7 bases, there was a span of 17 bases. The CDR3 DNA sequence: TGCGCCAGCAGCCAAGGCTTAATCGGGGTCGGACAGCCCCAGCATTTT. Residues: CASSQGLIGVGQPQHF.

This sequence joins TRBV5-1 and TRBJ2-1; the match to TRBD2 covers 7 bases. Looked up from germline, CDR1 is SGHRS and CDR2 is YFSETQ. The CDR3 has 13 residues. The J segment lost 8 bases and the V segment lost 7 bases, leaving 9 bases of the junction unmatched. The CDR3 DNA follows: TGCGCCAGCCGCCGGGACTACCTGTATGAGCAGTTCTTC. Translating gives CASRRDYLYEQFF. The complete variable domain, with remaining parts taken from reference TRBV5-1 and TRBJ2-1, reads KAGVTQTPRYLIKTRGQQVTLSCSPISGHRSVSWYQQTPGQGLQFLFEYFSETQRNKGNFPGRFSGRQFSNSRSEMNVSTLELGDSALYLCASRRDYLYEQFFGPGTRLTVL.

The CDR3 sequence: CASSKVFTHCGYTF. The CDR3 DNA reads TGTGCCAGCAGCAAAGTCTTCACCCACTGTGGCTACACCTTC. V is TRBV21-1 and J is TRBJ1-2. TRBV21-1 represents a pseudogene. There are 14 residues in the CDR3.